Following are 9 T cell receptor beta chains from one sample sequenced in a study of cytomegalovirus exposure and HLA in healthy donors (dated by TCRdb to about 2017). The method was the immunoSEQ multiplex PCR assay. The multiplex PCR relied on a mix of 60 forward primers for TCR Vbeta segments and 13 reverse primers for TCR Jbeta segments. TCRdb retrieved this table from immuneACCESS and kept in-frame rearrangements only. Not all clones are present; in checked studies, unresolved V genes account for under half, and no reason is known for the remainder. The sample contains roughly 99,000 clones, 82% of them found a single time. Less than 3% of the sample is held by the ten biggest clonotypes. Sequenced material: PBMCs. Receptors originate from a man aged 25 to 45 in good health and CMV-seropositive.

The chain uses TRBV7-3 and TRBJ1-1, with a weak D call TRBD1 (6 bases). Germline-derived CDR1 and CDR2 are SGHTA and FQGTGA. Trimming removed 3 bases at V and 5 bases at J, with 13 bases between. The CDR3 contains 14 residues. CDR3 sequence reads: CASSFRSGETEAFF. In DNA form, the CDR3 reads TGTGCCAGCAGCTTCAGATCAGGGGAGACTGAAGCTTTCTTT.

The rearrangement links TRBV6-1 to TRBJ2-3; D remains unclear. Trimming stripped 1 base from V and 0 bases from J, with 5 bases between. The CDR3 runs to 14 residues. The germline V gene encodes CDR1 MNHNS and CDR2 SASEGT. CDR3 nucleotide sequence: TGTGCCAGCAGTGAAGGTCTCAGCACAGATACGCAGTATTTT. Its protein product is CASSEGLSTDTQYF.

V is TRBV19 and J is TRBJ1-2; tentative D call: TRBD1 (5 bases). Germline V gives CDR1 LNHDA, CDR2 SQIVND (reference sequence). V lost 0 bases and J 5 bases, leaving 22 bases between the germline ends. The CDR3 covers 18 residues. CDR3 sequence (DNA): TGTGCCAGTAGTATAGATCTCTTTGGGGGGACCAGGGCATATGGCTACACCTTC. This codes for CASSIDLFGGTRAYGYTF. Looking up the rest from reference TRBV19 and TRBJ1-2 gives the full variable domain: DGGITQSPKYLFRKEGQNVTLSCEQNLNHDAMYWYRQDPGQGLRLIYYSQIVNDFQKGDIAEGYSVSREKKESFPLTVTSAQKNPTAFYLCASSIDLFGGTRAYGYTFGSGTRLTVV.

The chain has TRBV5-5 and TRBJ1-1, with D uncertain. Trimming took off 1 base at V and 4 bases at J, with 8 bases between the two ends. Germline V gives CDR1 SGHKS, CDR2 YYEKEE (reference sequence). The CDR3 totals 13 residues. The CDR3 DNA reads TGTGCCAGCAGCTTGTTGGGGAGCACTGAAGCTTTCTTT. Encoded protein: CASSLLGSTEAFF.

This CDR3 reads CASNGEWGEPQHF. As DNA, the CDR3 is TGTGCCAGCAATGGTGAGTGGGGGGAGCCCCAGCATTTT. This chain uses TRBV2 with TRBJ1-5; weak D call: TRBD1 (5 bases). The CDR3 is 13 residues long. Germline V CDR1 and CDR2: SNHLY, FYNNEI. The V end lost 7 bases, the J end lost 8 bases, and 15 bases lay between the germline ends.

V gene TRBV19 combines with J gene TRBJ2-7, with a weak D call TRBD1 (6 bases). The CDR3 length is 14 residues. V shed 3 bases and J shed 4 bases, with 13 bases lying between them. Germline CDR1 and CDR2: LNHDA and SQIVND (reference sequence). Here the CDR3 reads CASSIRAGDYEQYF. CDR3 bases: TGTGCCAGTAGTATCCGGGCAGGGGATTACGAGCAGTACTTC.

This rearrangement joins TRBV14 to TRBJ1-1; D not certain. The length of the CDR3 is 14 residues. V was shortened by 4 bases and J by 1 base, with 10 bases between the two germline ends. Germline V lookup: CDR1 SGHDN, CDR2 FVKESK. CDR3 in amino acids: CASSPNYKNTEAFF. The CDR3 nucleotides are TGTGCCAGCAGCCCGAATTACAAGAACACTGAAGCTTTCTTT. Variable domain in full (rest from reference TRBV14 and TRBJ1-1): EAGVTQFPSHSVIEKGQTVTLRCDPISGHDNLYWYRRVMGKEIKFLLHFVKESKQDESGMPNNRFLAERTGGTYSTLKVQPAELEDSGVYFCASSPNYKNTEAFFGQGTRLTVV.

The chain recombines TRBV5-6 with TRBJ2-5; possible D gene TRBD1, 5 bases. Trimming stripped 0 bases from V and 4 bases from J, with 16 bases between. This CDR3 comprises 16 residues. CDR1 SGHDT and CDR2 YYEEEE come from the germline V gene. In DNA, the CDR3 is TGTGCCAGCAGCTTGGGGGCAGGGCTTGCTGGAGAGACCCAGTACTTC. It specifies CASSLGAGLAGETQYF.

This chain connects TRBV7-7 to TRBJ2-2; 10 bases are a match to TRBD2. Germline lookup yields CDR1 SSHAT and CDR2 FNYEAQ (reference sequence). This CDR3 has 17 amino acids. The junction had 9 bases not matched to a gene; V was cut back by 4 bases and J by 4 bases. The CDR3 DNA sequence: TGTGCCAGCAGCTCACGCCGTAGCGGGGGGACCACCGGGGAGCTGTTTTTT. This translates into CASSSRRSGGTTGELFF.